This T cell receptor (beta chain) was captured by sequencing in a study of blood T cell repertoires in COVID-19. CDR3 size: 16 residues. CDR1 and CDR2 (germline): SGHRS, YFSETQ. J was trimmed by 5 bases and V by 4 bases; bases with no gene match: 7. All enrollees were about 18 to 95 years old and from about 24 US areas. Participant-given clinical history determined each cohort assignment. Per the authors' pipeline: From reference gene primer amplification, estimates of nucleated cell counts were derived. Sequenced by immunoSEQ multiplex PCR; TCRdb stores in-frame clones only, minus some. V, J and clone size reflect that table, while D and trimming were determined from the DNA. The table has around 220,000 clones, around nine tenths seen once.

The specimen was PBMCs or T cells enriched from blood (not recorded which). This TCR was sampled from a woman in her forties or fifties with acute COVID-19. The genes are TRBV5-1 and TRBJ2-2; the match to TRBD2 covers 11 bases. Here the CDR3 DNA reads TGCGCCAGCAGCGGACTACTAGCGGGAGAGACCGGGGAGCTGTTTTTT. It specifies CASSGLLAGETGELFF. Using reference TRBV5-1 and TRBJ2-2 for the parts outside the CDR3, the full variable domain is KAGVTQTPRYLIKTRGQQVTLSCSPISGHRSVSWYQQTPGQGLQFLFEYFSETQRNKGNFPGRFSGRQFSNSRSEMNVSTLELGDSALYLCASSGLLAGETGELFFGEGSRLTVL.